Below, 17 T cell receptor beta chains from the same sample are listed, as sequenced in a study of blood T cell repertoires in COVID-19. Profiled with immunoSEQ multiplex PCR; TCRdb holds only in-frame clones, not every one. The data contain 170,000 or so clones, about 88% of them singletons. The sequenced material came from PBMCs or T cells enriched from blood (not recorded which). The receptors shown here come from a woman aged 50 to 65 who had recovered from COVID-19.

This clone appeared a few times. This chain connects TRBV24-1 to TRBJ1-2, with D possibly TRBD1 on 5 matching bases. Germline CDR1 is KGHDR and CDR2 is SFDVKD. The CDR3 is 15 amino acids. Trimming took 3 bases from V and 6 from J, leaving 16 bases between them. The CDR3 DNA reads TGTGCCACCAGTGATGGAGGGGCGGGGGTGAATGGCTACACCTTC. Amino acid sequence: CATSDGGAGVNGYTF.

This clone showed up just once. The V call is TRBV5-1, the J call TRBJ2-1; no firm D call. Germline assignment: CDR1 SGHRS and CDR2 YFSETQ. The ends were cut back, 0 bases at V and 10 bases at J, with 11 bases in the middle. The CDR3 length is 13 residues. CDR3 nucleotides: TGCGCCAGCAGCTTGGGGGTCGACGGGGAGCAGTTCTTC. Translation: CASSLGVDGEQFF.

The J gene is TRBJ1-1, the V gene TRBV6-5, with TRBD1 identical over 9 bases. V lost 7 bases and J lost 4; bases outside the gene matches: 7. The germline gives CDR1 MNHEY, CDR2 SVGAGI. The CDR3 covers 14 residues. For the CDR3, the DNA is TGTGCCAGCACCTGGACAGGGGAGAGCACTGAAGCTTTCTTT. Amino acids: CASTWTGESTEAFF.

V gene TRBV25-1 combines with J gene TRBJ2-7; TRBD2 aligns across 7 bases. CDR1 and CDR2 (germline): MGHDK, SYGVNS. The CDR3 totals 14 residues. V shed 5 bases, J shed 2 bases, and the junction held 6 bases outside the gene matches. The CDR3 nucleotides read TGTGCCAGCAGTAGGCCTAGCGGTACCTACGAGCAGTACTTC. Translated, it gives CASSRPSGTYEQYF.

The gene calls are TRBV19 and TRBJ1-2; D perhaps matches TRBD1 (6 bases). Germline values: CDR1 LNHDA, CDR2 SQIVND (reference sequence). The length of the CDR3 is 15 residues. The ends were cut back, 4 bases at V and 0 bases at J, with 12 bases in the middle. The CDR3 protein is CASSKQGRANYGYTF. CDR3 DNA sequence: TGTGCCAGTAGTAAACAGGGCAGAGCTAACTATGGCTACACCTTC.

The genes are TRBV29-1 and TRBJ2-7, with a weak D call TRBD2 (5 bases). V was clipped by 1 base and J by 2 bases, with 12 bases between them. CDR3 length: 14 residues. Germline loops: CDR1 SQVTM, CDR2 ANQGSEA. The CDR3 DNA reads as TGCAGCGTTGAAGTCAGTAGCGCCACCTACGAGCAGTACTTC. This translates into CSVEVSSATYEQYF.

The chain recombines TRBV7-2 with TRBJ2-2; no definite D call. Trimming cost V 3 bases and J 4 bases, with 9 bases left between them. Germline lookup yields CDR1 SGHTA and CDR2 FQGNSA. This CDR3 spans 14 amino acids. In DNA, the CDR3 is TGTGCCAGCAGCTTCATCCAATTCACCGGGGAGCTGTTTTTT. Its translation: CASSFIQFTGELFF.

V usage is TRBV3-1 (or the pseudogene TRBV3-2) and J usage is TRBJ1-4; D unclear. In germline, CDR1 is LGHDT, CDR2 YNNKEL (reference sequence). The length of the CDR3 is 14 residues. V lost 3 bases to trimming and J lost 8 bases, with 13 bases between them. The CDR3 sequence is CASSHPGEAEKLFF. Written as DNA, the CDR3 is TGTGCCAGCAGCCACCCCGGTGAGGCAGAAAAACTGTTTTTT.

The chain uses TRBV28 and TRBJ1-4, with D perhaps matching TRBD1 (6 bases). V was cut by 5 bases and J by 2 bases, with 12 bases left in between. The CDR3 covers 15 residues. CDR1 and CDR2 from the germline V gene are MDHEN and SYDVKM. The CDR3, as DNA: TGTGCCAGCAGTGGTCTCAGGGGTACTAATGAAAAACTGTTTTTT. This encodes CASSGLRGTNEKLFF.

The V and J genes are TRBV6-5 and TRBJ1-2, with D hard to call. The CDR3 sequence is 13 residues long. Germline V gene data show CDR1 as MNHEY and CDR2 as SVGAGI. V was pared by 5 bases and J by 9 bases, with 16 bases between. CDR3 sequence (DNA): TGTGCCAGCAGTATATGGACTGTAGTTAGCTACACCTTC. It encodes CASSIWTVVSYTF.

The rearrangement links TRBV11-2 to TRBJ1-2; 8 bases match TRBD1. The J segment lost 8 bases and the V segment lost 3 bases, leaving 11 bases of the junction unmatched. CDR3 length: 15 residues. The germline V gene has CDR1 SGHAT and CDR2 FQNNGV. The CDR3 nucleotides are TGTGCCAGCAGCTTCGGGGACAGGTACATGCGAGGCTACACCTTC. Its translation is CASSFGDRYMRGYTF.

The CDR3 protein is CAWRGQGDNSPLHF. The CDR3 DNA reads TGTGCCTGGAGGGGGCAGGGGGATAATTCACCCCTCCACTTT. The chain recombines TRBV30 with TRBJ1-6; 7 nucleotides agree with TRBD1. V trimming: 3 bases; J trimming: 5 bases; junction bases outside the gene matches: 4. Germline V lookup: CDR1 GTSNPN, CDR2 SVGIG (reference sequence). The CDR3 has 14 amino acids.

The chain carries TRBV5-6 and TRBJ2-2, with D possibly TRBD2 on 6 matching bases. This CDR3 has 17 amino acids. The V end was cut by 4 bases, the J end by 1 base, with 17 bases between. Looked up from germline, CDR1 is SGHDT and CDR2 is YYEEEE. CDR3 bases: TGTGCCAGCAGCGAATCCTTGGGGGGAGGGAACACCGGGGAGCTGTTTTTT. Translating it yields CASSESLGGGNTGELFF. The variable domain in full, completed from reference TRBV5-6 and TRBJ2-2, reads DAGVTQSPTHLIKTRGQQVTLRCSPKSGHDTVSWYQQALGQGPQFIFQYYEEEERQRGNFPDRFSGHQFPNYSSELNVNALLLGDSALYLCASSESLGGGNTGELFFGEGSRLTVL.

This clone was observed a handful of times. The chain carries TRBV7-2 and TRBJ2-7, with a possible D match to TRBD1 (5 bases). Germline V gene lookup returns CDR1 SGHTA and CDR2 FQGNSA. This CDR3 has 14 amino acids. Trimming cost V 1 base and J 2 bases, with 9 bases left between them. The CDR3 loop is CASSLDPGTYEQYF. In DNA, the CDR3 is TGTGCCAGCAGCTTAGATCCAGGGACCTACGAGCAGTACTTC.

This clone has a single count. This chain uses TRBV30 with TRBJ2-7; TRBD1 is a possible D gene (5 bases). V was shortened by 2 bases and J by 3 bases, with 8 bases between the two germline ends. Germline loops: CDR1 GTSNPN, CDR2 SVGIG (reference sequence). The CDR3 is 12 amino acids. The CDR3 sequence is CAWSRTGYEQYF. The CDR3 nucleotides read TGTGCCTGGAGTAGAACAGGCTACGAGCAGTACTTC.

The chain is built from TRBV10-2 and TRBJ2-3; D perhaps matches TRBD2 (5 bases). V was clipped by 5 bases and J by 1 base, with 16 bases between them. The CDR3 loop spans 16 amino acids. CDR1 is WSHSY and CDR2 is SAAADI in the germline V gene. CDR3 sequence (DNA): TGCGCCAGCAGTCGTCCCCGGGGTGGGGGCACAGATACGCAGTATTTT. Translation: CASSRPRGGGTDTQYF.

V gene TRBV6-5 combines with J gene TRBJ2-5, with 10 bases lining up with TRBD1. Looked up from germline, CDR1 is MNHEY and CDR2 is SVGAGI. With 3 bases clipped from V and 2 bases from J, the junction kept 3 bases outside the gene matches. CDR3 length: 15 residues. The CDR3 bases are TGTGCCAGCAGTTATAGGACAGGGGGACAAGAGACCCAGTACTTC. Its translation: CASSYRTGGQETQYF.